The T cell receptor beta chain described here comes from a study of cytomegalovirus exposure and HLA in healthy donors. The PCR used 60 Vbeta and 13 Jbeta primers. TCRdb's copy holds only in-frame clones and misses some; the assay was immunoSEQ multiplex PCR. The sample has some 160,000 clones, approximately 81% seen once. V shed 3 bases, J shed 2 bases, and the junction held 8 bases outside the gene matches. CDR1 and CDR2 from the germline V gene are SGHRS and YFSETQ. The CDR3 covers 18 residues. This chain joins TRBV5-1 and TRBJ2-3, with 14 bases identical to TRBD2. The TCR sequence derives from a man between 18 and 35 years old in good health and CMV-seronegative. Sample: PBMCs. In DNA form, the CDR3 reads TGCGCCAGCAGCTCACCCGGGACTAGCGGGGGTCCCACAGATACGCAGTATTTT. This codes for CASSSPGTSGGPTDTQYF.